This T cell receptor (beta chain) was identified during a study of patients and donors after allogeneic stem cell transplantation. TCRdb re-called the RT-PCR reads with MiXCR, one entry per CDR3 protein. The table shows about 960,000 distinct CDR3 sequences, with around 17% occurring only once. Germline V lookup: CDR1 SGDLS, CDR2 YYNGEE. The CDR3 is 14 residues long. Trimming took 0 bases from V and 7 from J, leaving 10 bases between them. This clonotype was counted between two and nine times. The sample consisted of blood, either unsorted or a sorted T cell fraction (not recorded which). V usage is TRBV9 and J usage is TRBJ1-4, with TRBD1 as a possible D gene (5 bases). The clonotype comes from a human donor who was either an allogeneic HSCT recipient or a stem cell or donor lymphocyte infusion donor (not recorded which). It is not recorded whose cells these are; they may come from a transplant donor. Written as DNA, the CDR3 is TGTGCCAGCAGCGTAGGACAGAGGGGTGAAAAACTGTTTTTT. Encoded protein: CASSVGQRGEKLFF.